A selection of T cell receptor beta chains follows, all from one sample in a study of blood T cell repertoires in COVID-19. The method was immunoSEQ multiplex PCR; TCRdb's version includes in-frame clones alone and lacks a portion of them. The sample consists of about 180,000 clones, just under 80% of them appearing once. Sequenced material: peripheral blood. The receptors shown here come from a man between 65 and 79 years old with active or convalescent COVID-19. Each CDR3 is given without its conserved first and last residue. The size of a clone is reported for some rows only, either as once, few or many, or as a class for expanded clones.

size	J	V	CDR3
.	TRBJ2-2	TRBV7-9	APASGTGNTGELF
.	TRBJ1-2	TRBV7-3	ASSGQAVTIGYT
.	TRBJ2-1	TRBV18	ASLRTDSAPYNEQF
.	TRBJ2-3	TRBV2	ASGRLAGFHTDTQY
.	TRBJ2-1	TRBV25-1	ASSDPGYNEQF
.	TRBJ1-2	TRBV29-1	SVGRPDDSYGYT
.	TRBJ1-3	TRBV5-1	ASSLSYISGNTIY
.	TRBJ2-3	TRBV10-3	AISLTSGGRDTQY
.	TRBJ1-1	TRBV29-1	SVRPTNGDTEAF
many	TRBJ2-1	TRBV3-1/TRBV3-2	ASSQAGGHNEQF
.	TRBJ1-3	TRBV15	ATSRERDWIGNTIY
.	TRBJ2-5	TRBV3-1/TRBV3-2	ASSQDGWAGGNGGTQY
.	TRBJ1-2	TRBV5-6	ASRVGHSYGYT
.	TRBJ2-2	TRBV10-1	ASAGQGATGELF
.	TRBJ1-3	TRBV30	AWSTGVGNTIY
.	TRBJ2-2	TRBV5-1	ASSIQGFTGELF
.	TRBJ1-2	TRBV9	ASSPTSRTGEIYGYT
few	TRBJ2-5	TRBV9	ASSPLPSGTTN
.	TRBJ1-1	TRBV7-9	ASSFSSNTEAF
.	TRBJ2-2	TRBV19	ASTFLVSGELF
.	TRBJ2-7	TRBV5-1	ASRVEGNSYEQY
.	TRBJ1-5	TRBV12-5	ASGWGEGDQPQH
.	TRBJ2-1	TRBV5-5	ASSLAGKHEQF
.	TRBJ2-7	TRBV7-2	ASSPGRREDEQY
.	TRBJ2-5	TRBV9	ASSVGATNGETQY
.	TRBJ2-6	TRBV6-1	ASSQAGANVLT
few	TRBJ2-7	TRBV7-9	ASSLSGTVYEQY
.	TRBJ2-3	TRBV5-1	ASSWGQADTQY
.	TRBJ2-7	TRBV7-9	ASSLPFLAGSPYEQY
.	TRBJ2-2	TRBV18	ASSPLTLAGANTGELF
.	TRBJ1-6	TRBV7-8	ASSSYINSPLH
few	TRBJ1-2	TRBV6-5	ASRAGPNYGYT
.	TRBJ1-1	TRBV12-3/TRBV12-4	ASSPTGNTEAF
.	TRBJ2-5	TRBV7-2	ASSQGGTGSHQETQY
.	TRBJ1-2	TRBV18	ASSPGQGGGYT
.	TRBJ2-7	TRBV7-2	ASSPQRNSYEQY
once	TRBJ1-4	TRBV6-5	ATSYRAGGVEKLF
.	TRBJ2-3	TRBV14	ASSRARRGGEDTQY
once	TRBJ2-7	TRBV5-5	ASSPGGSTSYEQY
.	TRBJ1-1	TRBV6-6	ASSTGLFRGTEAF
.	TRBJ2-2	TRBV18	ASSQGQVDTGELF
many	TRBJ1-5	TRBV6-1	ASSERDRDSNQPQH
.	TRBJ2-1	TRBV6-2/TRBV6-3	ASSPLAGGIDEQF
.	TRBJ1-2	TRBV7-9	ASSLADSPNGYT
few	TRBJ2-2	TRBV7-9	ASSLIRGELF
.	TRBJ2-7	TRBV7-8	ASSPGTQVYEQY
.	TRBJ1-6	TRBV6-5	ASRVGTGASPLH
.	TRBJ2-3	TRBV3-1/TRBV3-2	ASSQAGTEDTQY
few	TRBJ1-6	TRBV30	AWGQGEGSPLH
.	TRBJ2-2	TRBV27	ASSFRTSVGELF
.	TRBJ2-1	TRBV7-3	ASSQGLAGVNEQF
.	TRBJ2-3	TRBV6-1	ASSELTRRDTQY
.	TRBJ1-2	TRBV5-5	ASSLDLGRSYGYT
.	TRBJ2-2	TRBV3-1/TRBV3-2	ASSPLPSRTGELF